The rows below give T cell receptor beta chains drawn from one sample of a study of blood T cell repertoires in COVID-19. TCRdb keeps only in-frame clones here, not all; method: immunoSEQ multiplex PCR. The sample contains more than 95,000 clones, 85% to 90% of which appear only once. Sequencing used peripheral blood. These receptors originate from a human donor in a cohort sampled during active COVID-19. CDR3s include the opening cysteine and the closing phenylalanine or tryptophan. The D gene is left open where the match is weak. Not all rows give a size; the values are once, few, many and, for expanded clones, a class.

TRBD1	.	TRBV11-2	TRBJ1-1	TGTGCCAGCAGCTTAGATCGGGACAGGTGGAACACTGAAGCTTTCTTT	CASSLDRDRWNTEAFF
TRBD2	.	TRBV11-2	TRBJ2-5	TGTGCCAGCAGGGGCCCACCGGGACTAGGGTCGATGCAAGAGACCCAGTACTTC	CASRGPPGLGSMQETQYF
.	.	TRBV3-1/TRBV3-2	TRBJ1-1	TGTGCCAGCACCTTATCCGGACTAAAGGGCAGTGAAGCTTTCTTT	CASTLSGLKGSEAFF
.	once	TRBV5-4	TRBJ2-7	TGTGCCAGCAGCACGGGGGGGCAGGGGGTAAACGAGCAGTACTTC	CASSTGGQGVNEQYF
.	few	TRBV7-9	TRBJ2-6	TGTGCCAGCAGCTTAGCGCTCGGGATCCTGTCTGGGGCCAACGTCCTGACTTTC	CASSLALGILSGANVLTF
.	.	TRBV7-3	TRBJ2-1	TGTGCCAGCAGCTTAGGAGGGCCCTACAATGAGCAGTTCTTC	CASSLGGPYNEQFF
TRBD2	.	TRBV30	TRBJ2-7	TGTGCCTGGGATCTAGCGGGGGGAACCTACGAGCAGTACTTC	CAWDLAGGTYEQYF
TRBD1	.	TRBV29-1	TRBJ1-1	TGCAGCGTCTGCGGACAGGGGAACACTGAAGCTTTCTTT	CSVCGQGNTEAFF
.	.	TRBV4-3	TRBJ2-1	TGCGCCAGCAGCCAAGGAGACAATACTTTTAATGAGCAGTTCTTC	CASSQGDNTFNEQFF
.	.	TRBV7-8	TRBJ1-2	TGTGCCAGCAGCTTAGGGACAGACAACTATGGCTACACCTTC	CASSLGTDNYGYTF
.	.	TRBV7-2	TRBJ2-7	TGTGCCAGCAGCTTAGTACGGGGGGCGCTTGGCGAGCAGTACTTC	CASSLVRGALGEQYF
.	.	TRBV3-1/TRBV3-2	TRBJ1-2	TGTGCCAGCAGCCAAGATATGGTTGGCGGCTACACCTTC	CASSQDMVGGYTF
.	few	TRBV28	TRBJ1-5	TGTGCCAGCAGCATGCAAGCGGGGCTGGGGAGCTTGGATCAGCCCCAGCATTTT	CASSMQAGLGSLDQPQHF
TRBD1	.	TRBV12-3/TRBV12-4	TRBJ1-2	TGTGCCAGCAGTTTGAGGGACAGGGGTGGCTACACCTTC	CASSLRDRGGYTF
.	.	TRBV9	TRBJ2-1	TGTGCCAGCAGCGTAGGGGGAGGGGGCTCCTACAATGAGCAGTTCTTC	CASSVGGGGSYNEQFF
.	.	TRBV6-5	TRBJ1-1	TGTGCCAGCAGTCCTCGGGGGGAAACTGAAGCTTTCTTT	CASSPRGETEAFF
TRBD2	.	TRBV9	TRBJ2-3	TGTGCCAGCAGCGCTAGCGGGAGGTTGGAAGATACGCAGTATTTT	CASSASGRLEDTQYF
.	few	TRBV27	TRBJ2-5	TGTGCCAGCAGTTTATGGCAATCAGAGACCCAGTACTTC	CASSLWQSETQYF
TRBD1	.	TRBV4-1	TRBJ2-7	TGCGCCAGCAGCCAAGATCCGGGGGACAGGGGCCTTATTGAGCAGTACTTC	CASSQDPGDRGLIEQYF
TRBD2	.	TRBV11-3	TRBJ2-1	TGTGCCAGCAGCTTAGGAGTGACTAGCGGGACGTACAATGAGCAGTTCTTC	CASSLGVTSGTYNEQFF
.	.	TRBV24-1	TRBJ1-5	TGTGCCACCAGGGGGGGGTCCAATCAGCCCCAGCATTTT	CATRGGSNQPQHF
.	.	TRBV19	TRBJ1-5	TGTGCCAGCAAAAACAGTCCCGAAAATCAGCCCCAGCATTTT	CASKNSPENQPQHF
.	.	TRBV2	TRBJ2-1	TGTGCCAGCAGTGAAGTCTCGAGCTCCTACAATGAGCAGTTCTTC	CASSEVSSSYNEQFF
.	.	TRBV19	TRBJ1-1	TGTGCCAGTATGGGGCAGACAGCTCTAAGCACTGAAGCTTTCTTT	CASMGQTALSTEAFF
TRBD1	once	TRBV7-6	TRBJ1-1	TGTGCCAGCAGCCTAGGGGGCCGGCAGGGCCAGAATGAAGCTTTCTTT	CASSLGGRQGQNEAFF
.	.	TRBV19	TRBJ1-1	TGTGCCAGTAGTGGGGGACTTAACGGGGGGACTGAAGCTTTCTTT	CASSGGLNGGTEAFF
.	.	TRBV5-1	TRBJ2-1	TGCGCCAGCAGATCCGGGGTCCTTGAGCAGTTCTTC	CASRSGVLEQFF
TRBD2	.	TRBV6-1	TRBJ2-1	TGTGCCAGCAGTGAAATCCGGCGAGCGGGAGTGGAGTTCTTC	CASSEIRRAGVEFF
.	.	TRBV7-3	TRBJ2-2	TGTGCCAGCAGCTTAACGGAGGCATATACCACCGGGGAGCTGTTTTTT	CASSLTEAYTTGELFF
.	.	TRBV18	TRBJ2-5	TGTGCCAGCTCACCAAGGAGAGAGACCCAGTACTTC	CASSPRRETQYF
.	.	TRBV27	TRBJ1-1	TGTGCCAGCAGTTTCCGGGGTCTCGTCACTGAAGCTTTCTTT	CASSFRGLVTEAFF
TRBD1	.	TRBV7-9	TRBJ2-2	TGTGCCAGCAGGGGACAGGGAGACGGGGAGCTGTTTTTT	CASRGQGDGELFF
.	.	TRBV28	TRBJ1-6	TGTGCCAGCAGTTTGGGCCCAGAACCCGATAATTCACCCCTCCACTTT	CASSLGPEPDNSPLHF
.	.	TRBV6-5	TRBJ1-5	TGTGCCAGCTCCACCGGTTCCAATCAGCCCCAGCATTTT	CASSTGSNQPQHF
.	.	TRBV11-2	TRBJ1-6	TGTGCCAGCAGCTTATATCTAGGTGCCAAGGAGGATTCACCCCTCCACTTT	CASSLYLGAKEDSPLHF
.	few	TRBV6-2/TRBV6-3	TRBJ1-5	TGTGCCAGCAGTTACTCGAGCGGGCCCCAGCATTTT	CASSYSSGPQHF
.	once	TRBV3-1/TRBV3-2	TRBJ2-7	TGTGCCAGCAGCCTTATCTACGAGCAGTACTTC	CASSLIYEQYF
.	.	TRBV19	TRBJ2-1	TGTGCCAGTAGCGACTCTGGATACTCCTACAATGAGCAGTTCTTC	CASSDSGYSYNEQFF
TRBD2	.	TRBV7-9	TRBJ2-1	TGTGCCAGCAGCCTAGGGAGGGGCTTAAAGTTCTTC	CASSLGRGLKFF
TRBD1	.	TRBV28	TRBJ1-2	TGTGCCAGCAGCCCTCTCCGGGGACAGCGTATGACCTATGGCTACACCTTC	CASSPLRGQRMTYGYTF
TRBD2	.	TRBV6-5	TRBJ2-7	TGTGCCAGCAGCACCACTAGCGGGGGGCCCTGGGAGCAGTACTTC	CASSTTSGGPWEQYF
.	.	TRBV7-9	TRBJ1-4	TGTGCCAGCAGCTTAGTAACAGGGACTAATGAAAAACTGTTTTTT	CASSLVTGTNEKLFF
TRBD1	.	TRBV2	TRBJ2-4	TGTGCCAGCAGTCCGGGACAGGGGTCCATTCAGTACTTC	CASSPGQGSIQYF
TRBD2	.	TRBV28	TRBJ2-5	TGTGCCAGCAGTTTGGCGGGGGGGTACCAAGAGACCCAGTACTTC	CASSLAGGYQETQYF
TRBD1	.	TRBV12-3/TRBV12-4	TRBJ1-2	TGTGCCAGCAGCCCCACAGGGGTGGGTGGCTACACCTTC	CASSPTGVGGYTF
.	.	TRBV19	TRBJ2-1	TGTGCCAGTAGCGAGTGGGGCAACTACAATGAGCAGTTCTTC	CASSEWGNYNEQFF
.	.	TRBV7-2	TRBJ1-3	TGTGCCAGCAGCCCACAGGATTTTTCAGGAAACACCATATATTTT	CASSPQDFSGNTIYF
TRBD1	.	TRBV5-1	TRBJ2-3	TGCGCCAGCAGCTGGGGGACAGCCACAGATACGCAGTATTTT	CASSWGTATDTQYF
.	few	TRBV28	TRBJ1-3	TGTGCCAGCAGTTTATACGGTCTGCTAGGAAACACCATATATTTT	CASSLYGLLGNTIYF
.	.	TRBV6-6	TRBJ2-7	TGTGCCAGCAGTTACAGGGAGTTAGGGCCTACCGAGCAGTACTTC	CASSYRELGPTEQYF
.	once	TRBV5-4	TRBJ1-3	TGTGCCAGCAGCCCCGGCCCGCCGACAGTAACTGGAAACACCATATATTTT	CASSPGPPTVTGNTIYF
TRBD2	once	TRBV5-1	TRBJ2-3	TGCGCCAGCAGCTTGGCCGGGAGGAGCACAGATACGCAGTATTTT	CASSLAGRSTDTQYF
TRBD1	.	TRBV5-1	TRBJ2-1	TGCGCCAGCAGCTTGGTAGGGACAGGGAGGACCTACAATGAGCAGTTCTTC	CASSLVGTGRTYNEQFF
.	.	TRBV19	TRBJ1-2	TGTGCCAGTACGGGAGTCCCTAACTATGGCTACACCTTC	CASTGVPNYGYTF
TRBD1	.	TRBV28	TRBJ1-6	TGTGCCAGCAGTTCAAATCCGGCAGGGGGCATGGGTAATTCACCCCTCCACTTT	CASSSNPAGGMGNSPLHF